These 32 T cell receptor beta chains originate from one sample sequenced in a study of blood T cell repertoires in COVID-19. Produced via immunoSEQ multiplex PCR; TCRdb's table is partial and in-frame only. The sample yields around 92,000 clones, about 84% seen once. The sequencing sample was made of peripheral blood. These receptors came from a human donor in a cohort sampled during active COVID-19.

J is TRBJ2-1 and V is TRBV9, with 9 bases fitting TRBD2. Trimming at V came to 2 bases and at J to 0 bases, leaving 3 bases not matched to a gene. This CDR3 has 16 amino acids. Germline V CDR1 and CDR2: SGDLS, YYNGEE. CDR3 bases: TGTGCCAGCAGCGTTCAACTAGCGGGCTCCTACAATGAGCAGTTCTTC. Translated, it gives CASSVQLAGSYNEQFF.

This clone was seen only a few times. Within the sample, other DNA sequences also encode this same CDR3. The V call is TRBV27, the J call TRBJ2-7, with 7 bases that match TRBD1. The CDR3 has 13 residues. CDR1 MNHEY and CDR2 SMNVEV come from the germline V gene (reference sequence). Unmatched junction bases numbered 3, after V lost 5 bases and J lost 2 bases. The CDR3 loop is CASSRQGAYEQYF. In DNA form, the CDR3 reads TGTGCCAGCAGTAGGCAGGGGGCCTACGAGCAGTACTTC.

V is TRBV4-1 and J is TRBJ2-7, with TRBD1 matching 9 bases. After removal of 0 bases from V and 1 base from J, the junction contained 1 base not matched to a gene. The CDR3 sequence is 15 residues long. The germline V gene encodes CDR1 MGHRA and CDR2 YSYEKL. The CDR3 is CASSQEQGASYEQYF. For the CDR3, the DNA is TGCGCCAGCAGCCAAGAACAGGGGGCTTCCTACGAGCAGTACTTC.

The chain is built from TRBV5-1 and TRBJ1-5; TRBD1 might be the D (6 bases). Germline V gene lookup returns CDR1 SGHRS and CDR2 YFSETQ. Trimming left V 7 bases short and J 6 bases short, with 23 bases between. The CDR3 is 16 residues long. CDR3 DNA: TGCGCCAGCGCCCCGGGGGGGGCAAGCGTTACTCAGCCCCAGCATTTT. Residues: CASAPGGASVTQPQHF.

The chain links TRBV7-2 to TRBJ2-2, with D uncertain. V lost 0 bases and J 7 bases, leaving 6 bases between the germline ends. Germline CDR1 and CDR2: SGHTA and FQGNSA. The CDR3 totals 13 residues. The CDR3: CASSLAAVGELFF. The CDR3 DNA reads as TGTGCCAGCAGCTTAGCGGCGGTCGGGGAGCTGTTTTTT.

The chain uses TRBV5-4 and TRBJ1-1; TRBD1 agrees at 10 bases. CDR3 size: 17 residues. Germline-derived CDR1 and CDR2 are SGHNT and YYREEE (reference sequence). J was trimmed by 5 bases and V by 0 bases; bases with no gene match: 10. In DNA, the CDR3 is TGTGCCAGCAGCTTGGAGGGGACAGGGGTGAGGGAGACTGAAGCTTTCTTT. This encodes CASSLEGTGVRETEAFF.

The chain employs TRBV5-4 and TRBJ2-5, with D possibly TRBD2 on 5 matching bases. Trimming removed 1 base from V and 5 bases from J, with 15 bases in between. Germline CDR1 reads SGHNT; CDR2 reads YYREEE (reference sequence). The CDR3 is made up of 15 amino acids. The CDR3 sequence is CASSLTGFRSETQYF. Here the CDR3 DNA reads TGTGCCAGCAGCTTGACGGGGTTTAGATCGGAGACCCAGTACTTC.

As to this clone: A read error may produce the germline difference seen at one junction end. The gene calls are TRBV7-9 and TRBJ2-1; 8 nucleotides line up with TRBD1. This CDR3 is 12 amino acids long. Germline V gene lookup returns CDR1 SEHNR and CDR2 FQNEAQ (reference sequence). CDR3 amino acids: CASSLARTGMVF. The CDR3 DNA is TGTGCCAGCAGCTTAGCCCGGACAGGGATGGTCTTC.

The chain combines TRBV7-2 with TRBJ2-7; possible D gene TRBD2, 6 bases. Germline assignment: CDR1 SGHTA and CDR2 FQGNSA. This CDR3 comprises 15 residues. Between the trimmed V and J ends, which lost 3 bases and 3 bases, there was a span of 15 bases. The CDR3 spells CASSLGDGGLYEQYF. CDR3 coding DNA: TGTGCCAGCAGCTTGGGAGACGGGGGACTCTACGAGCAGTACTTC.

The V and J genes are TRBV9 and TRBJ2-7; 10 bases are a match to TRBD1. J gave up 3 bases and V 1 base, and 4 bases lay outside the gene matches. The germline V gene has CDR1 SGDLS and CDR2 YYNGEE. The CDR3 runs 15 residues. CDR3 DNA sequence: TGTGCCAGCAGCGTAACAGGGACAGGGGTCTACGAGCAGTACTTC. Translated: CASSVTGTGVYEQYF.

This sequence joins TRBV4-2 and TRBJ1-2; 7 bases are shared with TRBD1. V gave up 1 base and J gave up 4 bases; unmatched junction bases: 6. CDR1 is LGHNA, CDR2 YNFKEQ, per germline. The length of the CDR3 is 15 residues. CDR3 sequence reads: CASSQGDSFGYGYTF. Here the CDR3 DNA reads TGTGCCAGCAGCCAAGGGGACAGCTTTGGCTATGGCTACACCTTC.

The rearrangement links TRBV11-2 to TRBJ2-3; TRBD2 matches at 9 bases. CDR1 and CDR2 (germline): SGHAT, FQNNGV. This CDR3 is built from 16 residues. With 1 base clipped from V and 1 base from J, the junction kept 3 bases outside the gene matches. The CDR3 reads CASSLGSSGGTDTQYF. In DNA, the CDR3 is TGTGCCAGCAGCTTAGGGTCTAGCGGGGGCACAGATACGCAGTATTTT. Supplemented by reference TRBV11-2 and TRBJ2-3, the full variable domain reads EAGVAQSPRYKIIEKRQSVAFWCNPISGHATLYWYQQILGQGPKLLIQFQNNGVVDDSQLPKDRFSAERLKGVDSTLKIQPAKLEDSAVYLCASSLGSSGGTDTQYFGPGTRLTVL.

The chain employs TRBV6-5 and TRBJ2-5, with D perhaps TRBD1 (5 bases). Trimming pared 6 bases from V and 5 bases from J, leaving 13 bases between. The CDR3 loop spans 13 amino acids. Germline-derived CDR1 and CDR2 are MNHEY and SVGAGI. Here the CDR3 reads CASRQESTETQYF. As DNA, the CDR3 is TGTGCCAGCAGACAGGAAAGCACCGAGACCCAGTACTTC.

This chain uses TRBV24-1 with TRBJ2-7; 8 nucleotides agree with TRBD1. Germline-derived CDR1 and CDR2 are KGHDR and SFDVKD. This CDR3 spans 14 amino acids. V lost 2 bases to trimming and J lost 3 bases; unmatched junction nucleotides: 2. The CDR3 coding sequence is TGTGCCACCAGTGATTCAGGACAGGGCTACGAGCAGTACTTC. Protein: CATSDSGQGYEQYF.

This chain connects TRBV21-1 to TRBJ2-3; the table's D gene call, TRBD1, was not cross checked with the DNA. TRBV21-1 is recorded as a pseudogene. This CDR3 has 10 amino acids. The chain's CDR3 is CASSTRTGGF. DNA for the CDR3: TGTGCCAGCAGCACCCGGACAGGGGGGTTT.

The rearrangement uses TRBV10-3 and TRBJ2-3; 9 nucleotides match TRBD1. Unmatched junction bases numbered 8, after V lost 7 bases and J lost 3 bases. Per germline, CDR1 ENHRY and CDR2 SYGVKD. This CDR3 contains 15 residues. CDR3 DNA: TGTGCCATCACCACGGGACAGGGAGTGACAGATACGCAGTATTTT. Encoded protein: CAITTGQGVTDTQYF.

The chain uses TRBV6-1 and TRBJ1-2; 8 bases map to TRBD1. The germline gives CDR1 MNHNS, CDR2 SASEGT. The CDR3 is 14 residues long. Trimming at V came to 1 base and at J to 8 bases, leaving 6 bases not matched to a gene. CDR3 DNA sequence: TGTGCCAGCAGTGAAGACAGGGGGAATCGGGGCTACACCTTC. Translation gives CASSEDRGNRGYTF.

The table lists this clone with a count of one. V gene TRBV24-1 combines with J gene TRBJ2-5, with no clear D. Germline V gene lookup returns CDR1 KGHDR and CDR2 SFDVKD. The CDR3 covers 13 residues. Trimming removed 3 bases at V and 5 bases at J, with 9 bases between. DNA for the CDR3: TGTGCCACCAGTGATCCGTATCTGGAGACCCAGTACTTC. Protein sequence: CATSDPYLETQYF.

The rearrangement uses TRBV15 and TRBJ2-7, with D tentatively TRBD1 (7 bases). V gave up 1 base and J gave up 0 bases, with 10 bases separating them. The germline V gene has CDR1 LNHNV and CDR2 YYDKDF (reference sequence). The CDR3 spans 15 residues. This CDR3 reads CATSRGRGPSYEQYF. CDR3 DNA sequence: TGTGCCACCAGCAGAGGGAGGGGGCCCTCCTACGAGCAGTACTTC.

The genes are TRBV19 and TRBJ1-3; tentative D call: TRBD1 (6 bases). The V gene lost 7 bases and the J gene lost 2 bases, with 12 bases spanning the gap. The CDR3 contains 14 residues. Germline values: CDR1 LNHDA, CDR2 SQIVND (reference sequence). CDR3 amino acids: CASIEQGPGNTIYF. CDR3 nucleotide sequence: TGTGCCAGTATCGAACAGGGTCCTGGAAACACCATATATTTT.

The chain joins TRBV12-3 or TRBV12-4 to TRBJ1-5, with D unclear. Between the trimmed V and J ends, which lost 4 bases and 0 bases, there was a span of 4 bases. The CDR3 runs to 13 residues. The chain's CDR3 is CASSSNSNQPQHF. The CDR3 nucleotides read TGTGCCAGCAGTTCCAATAGCAATCAGCCCCAGCATTTT.

CDR3 residues: CASSPRHDNYGYTF. The CDR3 nucleotides are TGTGCCAGTAGTCCTCGACACGACAACTATGGCTACACCTTC. This chain connects TRBV19 to TRBJ1-2; unclear D gene. Per germline, CDR1 LNHDA and CDR2 SQIVND (reference sequence). This CDR3 is 14 amino acids long. V lost 5 bases and J 2 bases, leaving 12 bases between the germline ends.

This chain uses TRBV11-2 with TRBJ2-7, with TRBD2 matching over 7 bases. The CDR3 extends over 15 amino acids. The germline V gene encodes CDR1 SGHAT and CDR2 FQNNGV. V lost 0 bases and J lost 3; bases outside the gene matches: 5. CDR3 residues: CASSLDFGGGYEQYF. DNA of the CDR3: TGTGCCAGCAGCTTAGATTTTGGGGGGGGCTACGAGCAGTACTTC.

The chain is built from TRBV24-1 and TRBJ2-1; D may be TRBD1 (6 bases). The V gene's germline CDR1 is KGHDR and CDR2 SFDVKD. Trimming pared 1 base from V and 4 bases from J, leaving 10 bases between. The CDR3 extends over 15 amino acids. The CDR3 sequence: CATSDFIGTYNEQFF. In DNA, the CDR3 is TGTGCCACCAGTGATTTTATTGGGACATACAATGAGCAGTTCTTC.

The CDR3 reads CASSRRGTSGRSPGELFF. In DNA form, the CDR3 reads TGTGCCAGCAGCCGGAGGGGGACTAGCGGGAGAAGCCCCGGGGAGCTGTTTTTT. This rearrangement joins TRBV7-3 to TRBJ2-2, with 14 bases matching TRBD2. The junction had 11 bases not matched to a gene; V was cut back by 5 bases and J by 6 bases. The CDR3 extends over 18 amino acids. Germline V lookup: CDR1 SGHTA, CDR2 FQGTGA.

The chain links TRBV18 to TRBJ2-7, with D tentatively TRBD2 (6 bases). V lost 0 bases and J lost 4, with 7 bases in between. The CDR3 consists of 13 residues. Germline loops: CDR1 KGHSH, CDR2 LQKENI. CDR3 bases: TGTGCCAGCTCACCACCAGGGAGGTACGAGCAGTACTTC. Protein: CASSPPGRYEQYF.

The chain recombines TRBV18 with TRBJ2-5; 7 bases are a match to TRBD1. This CDR3 has 13 residues. Germline V lookup: CDR1 KGHSH, CDR2 LQKENI. Losses at the gene ends were 4 bases for V and 2 bases for J; bases not matched to a gene: 1. The CDR3 DNA reads as TGTGCCAGCTCACAGGGGGCACAAGAGACCCAGTACTTC. Protein product: CASSQGAQETQYF.

The chain joins TRBV9 to TRBJ1-1, with no clear D. Germline-derived CDR1 and CDR2 are SGDLS and YYNGEE. This CDR3 has 15 amino acids. Trimming left V 4 bases short and J 4 bases short, with 17 bases between. The DNA for the CDR3 is TGTGCCAGCAGCCCTACTGTGGGAGGAGGCACTGAAGCTTTCTTT. It is translated as CASSPTVGGGTEAFF. The complete variable domain, with remaining parts taken from reference TRBV9 and TRBJ1-1, reads DSGVTQTPKHLITATGQRVTLRCSPRSGDLSVYWYQQSLDQGLQFLIQYYNGEERAKGNILERFSAQQFPDLHSELNLSSLELGDSALYFCASSPTVGGGTEAFFGQGTRLTVV.

The CDR3 is CAWSVPGSFYEQYF. The DNA for the CDR3 is TGTGCCTGGAGTGTACCCGGGAGTTTCTACGAGCAGTACTTC. The chain links TRBV30 to TRBJ2-7; maybe TRBD2 (6 bases). Germline V gene data show CDR1 as GTSNPN and CDR2 as SVGIG (reference sequence). The length of the CDR3 is 14 residues. V was shortened by 0 bases and J by 3 bases, with 12 bases between the two germline ends.

On this clone: Distinct nucleotide sequences in the sample also encode this CDR3. The rearrangement joins TRBV28 to TRBJ2-1; 11 nucleotides agree with TRBD2. V dropped 5 bases and J dropped 6; count of bases not matched to a gene: 15. This CDR3 spans 18 amino acids. CDR1 and CDR2 from the germline V gene are MDHEN and SYDVKM. CDR3 sequence reads: CASSTRYFSGRAGNEQFF. DNA of the CDR3: TGTGCCAGCAGTACACGATATTTTAGCGGGAGGGCCGGCAATGAGCAGTTCTTC.

The rearrangement links TRBV7-9 to TRBJ2-5; the D gene is possibly TRBD1 (5 bases). Germline CDR1 is SEHNR and CDR2 is FQNEAQ (reference sequence). The CDR3 covers 14 residues. The V gene lost 5 bases and the J gene lost 4 bases, with 14 bases spanning the gap. In DNA, the CDR3 is TGTGCCAGCAGCACGCCCGACAGACCAGAGACCCAGTACTTC. Translating gives CASSTPDRPETQYF.

This chain uses TRBV5-8 with TRBJ1-1; D is uncertain. The CDR3 has 13 residues. Germline values: CDR1 SGHTS, CDR2 YDEGEE. V dropped 0 bases and J dropped 6 bases, with 9 bases sitting between them. The CDR3 spells CASSLGFGPEAFF. For the CDR3, the DNA is TGTGCCAGCAGCTTGGGATTTGGCCCTGAAGCTTTCTTT.